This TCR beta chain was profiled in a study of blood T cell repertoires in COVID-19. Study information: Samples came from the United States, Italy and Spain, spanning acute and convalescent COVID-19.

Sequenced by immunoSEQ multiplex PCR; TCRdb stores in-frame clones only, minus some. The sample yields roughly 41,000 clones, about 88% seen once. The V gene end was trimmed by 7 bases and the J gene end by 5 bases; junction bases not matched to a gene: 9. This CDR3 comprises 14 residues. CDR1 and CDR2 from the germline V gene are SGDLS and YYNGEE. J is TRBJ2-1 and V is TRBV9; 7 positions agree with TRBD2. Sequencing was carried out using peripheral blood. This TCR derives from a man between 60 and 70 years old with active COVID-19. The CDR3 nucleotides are TGTGCCAGCGGGGTCTTGGCGGGAGACAATGAGCAGTTCTTC. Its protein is CASGVLAGDNEQFF. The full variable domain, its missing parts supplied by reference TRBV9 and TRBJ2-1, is DSGVTQTPKHLITATGQRVTLRCSPRSGDLSVYWYQQSLDQGLQFLIQYYNGEERAKGNILERFSAQQFPDLHSELNLSSLELGDSALYFCASGVLAGDNEQFFGPGTRLTVL.